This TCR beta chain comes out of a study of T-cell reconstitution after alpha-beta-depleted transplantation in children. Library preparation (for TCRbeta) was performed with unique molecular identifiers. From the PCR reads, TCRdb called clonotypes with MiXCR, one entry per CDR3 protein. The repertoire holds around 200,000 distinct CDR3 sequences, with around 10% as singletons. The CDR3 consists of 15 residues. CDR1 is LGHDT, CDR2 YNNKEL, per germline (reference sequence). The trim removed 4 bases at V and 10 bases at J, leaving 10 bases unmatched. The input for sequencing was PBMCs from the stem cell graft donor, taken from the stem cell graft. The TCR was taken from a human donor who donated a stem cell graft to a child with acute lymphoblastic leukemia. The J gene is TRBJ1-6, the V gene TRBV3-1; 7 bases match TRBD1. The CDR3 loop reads CASSPRDSRDSPLHF. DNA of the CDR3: TGTGCCAGCAGCCCGCGGGACAGCAGGGACTCACCCCTCCACTTT.